This TCR beta chain was sequenced for a study of blood T cell repertoires in COVID-19. The V and J ends lost 3 bases and 5 bases, in that order; junction bases with no gene match: 11. CDR1 is DFQATT, CDR2 SNEGSKA, per germline (reference sequence). The CDR3 contains 16 residues. TCRdb's copy holds only in-frame clones and misses some; the assay was immunoSEQ multiplex PCR. This sample has about 170,000 clones, with less than 85% found just once. Sequencing input: PBMCs or T cells enriched from blood (not recorded which). The V call is TRBV20-1, the J call TRBJ2-5, with 11 positions matching TRBD2. The TCR comes from a woman aged 45-60 years who had recovered from COVID-19. The CDR3, as DNA: TGCAGTGCTAGTTCGGTTAGCGGGAGGGCGTGGGAGACCCAGTACTTC. Encoded protein: CSASSVSGRAWETQYF.